Sequencing of this TCR beta chain was carried out in a study of blood T cell repertoires in COVID-19 (dated by TCRdb to 2020 to 2021). Concerning the study at large: The collaborator samples originated in the United States, Italy and Spain and spanned the acute and convalescent phases of COVID-19. The material from the prospective study consisted of cDNA or gDNA derived from T cells, B-cell-depleted T cells, or PBMCs. Subjects who had been exposed to COVID-19, were actively infected with it, or had recovered from it provided the deeply sampled blood TCRbeta repertoires that made up the dataset. The repertoires were released in a freely available public database intended as a resource for research on the immune response to SARS-CoV-2. The samples were drawn from two sources: the first 160 participants of the ongoing ImmuneRACE study, and over 950 subjects contributed by 6 global collaborators. Sample metadata almost always included a de-identified subject ID, COVID-19 status, age in years and sex. HLA class I and class II types, where available, came from metadata supplied by the sample provider rather than from assay-based typing. Study-wide conclusions, independent of this receptor: Clinical and demographic metadata were provided uncurated, with the amount varying by source and participant.

Reading the germline V gene (reference sequence) gives CDR1 MNHEY and CDR2 SMNVEV. Including cysteine and phenylalanine, the CDR3 has 16 amino acids. Only the CDR3 DNA stays, 48 bases, in frame from base 1. Relative to germline, V is missing 5 bases and J is missing 7 bases, with 11 bases of the junction outside any gene match. Comments on this clone: Its antigen specificity is not known. No much larger clonotype is one base removed from it; base qualities were not supplied.

TCRbeta CDR3 regions were amplified from genomic DNA by means of the immunoSEQ Assay, a bias-controlled multiplex PCR. Concerning the study's data processing: The number of nucleated cells in each sample was estimated by amplification of reference gene primers within the assay. To quantify the absolute abundance of each unique TCRbeta CDR3 rearrangement, sequence reads were collapsed and filtered. For each sample, productive Simpson clonality was calculated as the square root of Simpson's diversity index across productive rearrangements. Drawn from immuneACCESS, this table holds only the in-frame rearrangements with V and J called that TCRdb kept. Clones are partly lost; checked studies trace under half to an unresolved V gene and leave the rest unexplained. That table gives V, J and clone size, and the DNA gave D and trimming. For this sample the table gives 60,000 to 85,000 clones, of which approximately 75% were detected only once. Of the sample, around 5.9% is held by the ten largest clones.

Collaborating institutions collected whole blood in K2EDTA tubes following their own protocols. Collaborator samples were shipped for TCRbeta analysis as frozen whole blood, isolated PBMCs, or DNA extracted from either sample type. The sequenced material came from peripheral blood. This receptor chain uses TRBV27 and TRBJ1-5; 10 bases in the junction line up with TRBD1. The clonotype comes from a woman aged 55-75 years with acute or convalescent COVID-19. This receptor has the CDR3 CASSAHTGTGAQPQHF. The sequence in DNA is TGTGCCAGCAGTGCCCACACCGGGACAGGGGCCCAGCCCCAGCATTTT.